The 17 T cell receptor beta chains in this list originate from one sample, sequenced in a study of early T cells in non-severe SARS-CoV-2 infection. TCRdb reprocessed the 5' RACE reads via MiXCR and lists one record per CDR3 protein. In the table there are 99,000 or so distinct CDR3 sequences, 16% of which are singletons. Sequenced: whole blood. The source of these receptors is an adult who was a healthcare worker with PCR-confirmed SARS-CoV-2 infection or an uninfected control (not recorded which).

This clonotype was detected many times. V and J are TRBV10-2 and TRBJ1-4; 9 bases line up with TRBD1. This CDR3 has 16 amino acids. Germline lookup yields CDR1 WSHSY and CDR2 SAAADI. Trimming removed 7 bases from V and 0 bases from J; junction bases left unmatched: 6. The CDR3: CASKRGQGATNEKLFF. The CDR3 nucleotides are TGCGCCAGCAAGCGGGGACAGGGTGCAACTAATGAAAAACTGTTTTTT.

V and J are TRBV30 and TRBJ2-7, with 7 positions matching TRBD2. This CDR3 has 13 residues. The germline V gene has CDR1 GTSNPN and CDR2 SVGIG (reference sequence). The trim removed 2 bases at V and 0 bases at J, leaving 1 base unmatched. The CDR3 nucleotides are TGTGCCTGGAGTCGGGACTACTCCTACGAGCAGTACTTC. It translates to CAWSRDYSYEQYF.

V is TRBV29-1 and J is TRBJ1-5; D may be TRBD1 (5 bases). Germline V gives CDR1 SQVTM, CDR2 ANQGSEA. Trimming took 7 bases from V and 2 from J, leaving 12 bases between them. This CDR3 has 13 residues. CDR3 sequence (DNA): TGCAGCGCCCGGGGGGGTGGCAATCAGCCCCAGCATTTT. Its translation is CSARGGGNQPQHF.

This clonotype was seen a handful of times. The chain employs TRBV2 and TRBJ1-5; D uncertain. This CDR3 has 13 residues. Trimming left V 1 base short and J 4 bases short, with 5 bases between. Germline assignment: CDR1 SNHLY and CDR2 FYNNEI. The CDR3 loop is CASSEGPNQPQHF. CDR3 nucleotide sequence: TGTGCCAGCAGTGAAGGGCCAAATCAGCCCCAGCATTTT.

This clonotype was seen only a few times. The CDR3 bases are TGTGCCACACAGGAGAACCAAGAGACCCAGTACTTC. Translating gives CATQENQETQYF. The chain joins TRBV7-9 to TRBJ2-5; a weak D match, TRBD1 (5 bases). V lost 10 bases, J lost 0 bases, and 9 bases lay in between. This CDR3 spans 12 amino acids. The germline CDR1 and CDR2 sequences are SEHNR and FQNEAQ (reference sequence).

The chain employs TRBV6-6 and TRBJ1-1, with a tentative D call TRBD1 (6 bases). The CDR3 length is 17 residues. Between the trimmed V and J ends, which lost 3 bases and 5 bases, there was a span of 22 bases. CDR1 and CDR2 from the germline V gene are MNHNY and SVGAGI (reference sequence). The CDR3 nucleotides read TGTGCCAGCAGTTATAACGAGGGGGGGGAGAGGAAAACTGAAGCTTTCTTT. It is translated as CASSYNEGGERKTEAFF.

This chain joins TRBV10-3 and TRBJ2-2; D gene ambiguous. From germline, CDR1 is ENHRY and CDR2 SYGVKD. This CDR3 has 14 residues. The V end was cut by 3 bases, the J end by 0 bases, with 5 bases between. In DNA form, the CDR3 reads TGTGCCATCAGTGAACAGACGAACACCGGGGAGCTGTTTTTT. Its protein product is CAISEQTNTGELFF.

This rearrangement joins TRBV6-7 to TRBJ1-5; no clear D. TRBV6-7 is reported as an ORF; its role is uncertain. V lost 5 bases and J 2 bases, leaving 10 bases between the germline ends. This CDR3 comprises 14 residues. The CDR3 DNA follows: TGTGCCAGCAGTCGGCGGCGTGGCAATCAGCCCCAGCATTTT. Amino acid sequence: CASSRRRGNQPQHF.

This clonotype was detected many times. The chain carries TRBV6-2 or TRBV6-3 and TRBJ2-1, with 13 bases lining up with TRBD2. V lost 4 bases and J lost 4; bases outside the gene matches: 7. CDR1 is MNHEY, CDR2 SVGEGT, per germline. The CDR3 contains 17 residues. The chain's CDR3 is CASSSGLAGVPYNEQFF. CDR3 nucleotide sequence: TGTGCCAGCAGTTCAGGACTAGCGGGAGTCCCTTACAATGAGCAGTTCTTC.

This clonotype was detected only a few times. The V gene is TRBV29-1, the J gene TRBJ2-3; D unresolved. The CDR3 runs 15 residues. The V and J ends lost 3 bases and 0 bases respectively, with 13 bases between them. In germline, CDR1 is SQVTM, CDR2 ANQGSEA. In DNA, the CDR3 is TGCAGCGTTGATCGTCGAAGAGTTAGCACAGATACGCAGTATTTT. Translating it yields CSVDRRRVSTDTQYF.

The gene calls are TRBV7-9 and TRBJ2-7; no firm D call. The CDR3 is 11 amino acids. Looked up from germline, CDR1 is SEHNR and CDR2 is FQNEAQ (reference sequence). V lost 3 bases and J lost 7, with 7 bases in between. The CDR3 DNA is TGTGCCAGCAGCTTTGTGTGGGAGCAGTACTTC. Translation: CASSFVWEQYF.

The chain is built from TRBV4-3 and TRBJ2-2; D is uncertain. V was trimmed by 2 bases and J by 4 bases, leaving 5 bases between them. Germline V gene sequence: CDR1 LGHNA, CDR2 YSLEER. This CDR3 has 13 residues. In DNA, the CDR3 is TGCGCCAGCAGCCAACCAGTCACCGGGGAGCTGTTTTTT. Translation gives CASSQPVTGELFF.

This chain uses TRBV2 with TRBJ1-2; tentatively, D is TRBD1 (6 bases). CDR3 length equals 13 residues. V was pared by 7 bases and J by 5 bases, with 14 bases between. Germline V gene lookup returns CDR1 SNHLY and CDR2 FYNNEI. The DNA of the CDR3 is TGTGCCAGCACCCTGGGGGCTGGGTATGGCTACACCTTC. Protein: CASTLGAGYGYTF.

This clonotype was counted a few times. The CDR3 DNA sequence: TGTGCCAGCAGCTCCTCCGGACACTATGGCTACACCTTC. This translates into CASSSSGHYGYTF. This chain uses TRBV6-5 with TRBJ1-2; no definite D call. The germline V and J ends were trimmed by 6 bases and 3 bases, with 11 bases remaining between them. Looked up from germline, CDR1 is MNHEY and CDR2 is SVGAGI. The length of the CDR3 is 13 residues.

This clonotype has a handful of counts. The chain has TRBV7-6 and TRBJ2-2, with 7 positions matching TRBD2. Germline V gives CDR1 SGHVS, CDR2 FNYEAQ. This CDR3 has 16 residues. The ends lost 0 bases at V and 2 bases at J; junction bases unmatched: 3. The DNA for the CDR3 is TGTGCCAGCAGCTTAGCACCTAGCGGAAACACCGGGGAGCTGTTTTTT. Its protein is CASSLAPSGNTGELFF.

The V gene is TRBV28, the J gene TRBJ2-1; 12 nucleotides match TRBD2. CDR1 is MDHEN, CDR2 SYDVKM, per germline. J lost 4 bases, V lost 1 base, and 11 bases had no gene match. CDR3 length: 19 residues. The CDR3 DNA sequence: TGTGCCAGCAGTTTATTGGGGGCTAGCGGGAGGGCCAAGTACAATGAGCAGTTCTTC. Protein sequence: CASSLLGASGRAKYNEQFF.

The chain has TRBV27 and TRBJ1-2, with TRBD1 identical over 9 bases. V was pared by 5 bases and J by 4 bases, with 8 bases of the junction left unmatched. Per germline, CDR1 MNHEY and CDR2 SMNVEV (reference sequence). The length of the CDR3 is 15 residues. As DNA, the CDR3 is TGTGCCAGCAGTCCGGAACAGGGGGCTGGCTATGGCTACACCTTC. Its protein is CASSPEQGAGYGYTF.